These 21 T cell receptor beta chains originate from one sample sequenced in a study of blood T cells in healthy people across ages. PCR was performed a second time for roughly 7 to 11 cycles using a sample-barcoded 5' primer and a J-beta primer mix. TCRdb recomputed calls from the 5' RACE reads with MiXCR, one row per CDR3 protein. The data contain roughly 930,000 distinct CDR3 sequences, around 48% of them singletons. The sample was blood. The receptors shown here come from a man aged 25-40 years in good health.

The rearrangement joins TRBV7-2 to TRBJ2-1; 9 nucleotides agree with TRBD2. V lost 0 bases to trimming and J lost 8 bases; unmatched junction nucleotides: 8. This CDR3 is built from 16 residues. Germline CDR1 and CDR2: SGHTA and FQGNSA. The CDR3: CASSLAAASGIYEQFF. CDR3 nucleotides: TGTGCCAGCAGCTTAGCGGCGGCTAGCGGGATATATGAGCAGTTCTTC.

This CDR3 reads CASSHNSGGVSDTQYF. For the CDR3, the DNA is TGTGCCAGCAGCCACAACAGCGGGGGGGTGTCAGATACGCAGTATTTT. This chain connects TRBV3-1 to TRBJ2-3; 10 nucleotides align to TRBD2. The CDR3 is made up of 16 amino acids. From germline, CDR1 is LGHDT and CDR2 YNNKEL (reference sequence). V lost 3 bases, J lost 4 bases, and 7 bases stayed unmatched.

This chain connects TRBV5-1 to TRBJ1-6; D unclear. In germline, CDR1 is SGHRS, CDR2 YFSETQ. Deletions cut 0 bases from V and 5 bases from J, with 9 bases between. The CDR3 length is 15 residues. CDR3 sequence reads: CASSLEGFDNSPLHF. In nucleotides, the CDR3 is TGCGCCAGCAGCTTGGAGGGTTTTGATAATTCACCCCTCCACTTT.

The chain carries TRBV3-1 and TRBJ2-1, with 7 bases that match TRBD1. This CDR3 is 20 amino acids long. J gave up 8 bases and V 4 bases, and 26 bases lay outside the gene matches. Germline V gives CDR1 LGHDT, CDR2 YNNKEL (reference sequence). The CDR3 sequence is CASSPPRSTAQGCFIDEQFF. As DNA, the CDR3 is TGTGCCAGCAGCCCACCCCGTTCTACCGCACAGGGGTGTTTTATAGATGAGCAGTTCTTC.

This clonotype has a handful of counts. The chain joins TRBV10-3 to TRBJ2-1; D ambiguous. The V gene's germline CDR1 is ENHRY and CDR2 SYGVKD. The germline V and J ends were trimmed by 11 bases and 2 bases, with 10 bases remaining between them. The CDR3 spans 12 residues. In nucleotides, the CDR3 is TGTGCCTCCGAGACTGCCTACAATGAGCAGTTCTTC. This gives the protein CASETAYNEQFF.

With regard to this clonotype: At one of its ends the junction is not consistent with the germline gene, which may arise from a read error. V gene TRBV3-1 combines with J gene TRBJ2-7, with TRBD1 matching 7 bases. The germline CDR1 and CDR2 sequences are LGHDT and YNNKEL (reference sequence). This CDR3 contains 13 residues. Here the CDR3 reads CASGQDQVGQEYF. The CDR3, as DNA: TGTGCCAGCGGCCAAGATCAGGTAGGACAGGAGTACTTC.

This chain links TRBV11-3 with TRBJ2-7; D is unresolved. V was shortened by 0 bases and J by 2 bases, with 5 bases between the two germline ends. Germline lookup yields CDR1 SGHNT and CDR2 YENEEA. The CDR3 is 13 amino acids. The CDR3 loop is CASSLDHPYEQYF. Written as DNA, the CDR3 is TGTGCCAGCAGCTTAGATCACCCCTACGAGCAGTACTTC. Supplemented by reference TRBV11-3 and TRBJ2-7, the full variable domain reads EAGVVQSPRYKIIEKKQPVAFWCNPISGHNTLYWYLQNLGQGPELLIRYENEEAVDDSQLPKDRFSAERLKGVDSTLKIQPAELGDSAVYLCASSLDHPYEQYFGPGTRLTVT.

This clonotype was found a few times. The chain has TRBV24-1 and TRBJ2-2, with 7 bases fitting TRBD1. V shed 5 bases and J 7 bases; nucleotides not matched to a gene: 9. This CDR3 has 15 residues. The germline V gene encodes CDR1 KGHDR and CDR2 SFDVKD. This CDR3 is CATSAIDRDNGELFF. CDR3 nucleotides: TGTGCCACCAGTGCTATCGACAGGGACAACGGGGAGCTGTTTTTT.

The rearrangement links TRBV20-1 to TRBJ2-4, with D unclear. The J call may be mistaken, given a closer DNA end match to TRBJ2-5. Germline V gives CDR1 DFQATT, CDR2 SNEGSKA (reference sequence). This CDR3 spans 14 amino acids. CDR3 in DNA: TGCAGTGCTAGGATTAGCCCTCCCGGGGAGACCCAGTACTTC. Protein product: CSARISPPGETQYF.

The chain links TRBV20-1 to TRBJ2-7; tentatively, D is TRBD2 (5 bases). Deletions cut 4 bases from V and 3 bases from J, with 16 bases between. This CDR3 has 14 amino acids. Looked up from germline, CDR1 is DFQATT and CDR2 is SNEGSKA (reference sequence). CDR3 coding DNA: TGCAGTGCTATAGGCGGGTTGTCGGACTACGAGCAGTACTTC. Protein product: CSAIGGLSDYEQYF.

V is TRBV29-1 and J is TRBJ2-5; a possible D gene is TRBD1 (5 bases). Trimming cost V 6 bases and J 0 bases, with 11 bases left between them. Germline CDR1 and CDR2: SQVTM and ANQGSEA. This CDR3 region has 13 residues. In nucleotides, the CDR3 is TGCAGCGTGACGGACACCAACCAAGAGACCCAGTACTTC. It specifies CSVTDTNQETQYF.

This clonotype turned up a few times. The rearrangement links TRBV6-1 to TRBJ1-5; 8 bases align to TRBD1. Germline CDR1 and CDR2: MNHNS and SASEGT. The V segment lost 6 bases and the J segment 0 bases; nucleotides outside the gene matches: 4. CDR3 length: 15 amino acids. DNA for the CDR3: TGTGCCAGCAGCGGACAGGGTAGTAGCAATCAGCCCCAGCATTTT. Translation gives CASSGQGSSNQPQHF.

This clonotype was found a few times. A read error may explain this, as a much larger clone is one base away. This rearrangement joins TRBV20-1 to TRBJ2-1; 13 bases are shared with TRBD2. The DNA matches TRBJ2-7 better at its end, which makes the J call doubtful. The germline V gene has CDR1 DFQATT and CDR2 SNEGSKA (reference sequence). CDR3 length: 16 residues. Written as DNA, the CDR3 is TGCAGTGCTAGAGAACTAGCGGGAGGGTCCTACAATGAGCAGTACTTC. Its protein is CSARELAGGSYNEQYF.

This clonotype has only a few counts. The chain has TRBV29-1 and TRBJ2-2; 7 bases match TRBD2. J was trimmed by 7 bases and V by 4 bases; bases with no gene match: 6. The germline V gene has CDR1 SQVTM and CDR2 ANQGSEA. This CDR3 has 13 residues. The CDR3 protein is CSVGGEGSGELFF. The CDR3 DNA follows: TGCAGCGTTGGTGGGGAGGGAAGCGGGGAGCTGTTTTTT.

This clonotype was observed a handful of times. This chain links TRBV4-1 with TRBJ2-7, with D possibly being TRBD2 (7 bases). The CDR3 runs to 15 residues. Trimming took 6 bases from V and 0 from J, leaving 15 bases between them. Per the germline V gene, CDR1 is MGHRA and CDR2 is YSYEKL. The CDR3 DNA reads as TGCGCCAGCAGTAGGGGGGCTAGCGGCTCCTACGAGCAGTACTTC. It translates to CASSRGASGSYEQYF.

The chain employs TRBV6-5 and TRBJ2-7, with D maybe TRBD1 (6 bases). Germline loops: CDR1 MNHEY, CDR2 SVGAGI. CDR3 length: 16 amino acids. Trimming left V 2 bases short and J 2 bases short, with 16 bases between. Written as DNA, the CDR3 is TGTGCCAGCAGTTACAACAGGGAAGGTTCGACCTACGAGCAGTACTTC. Residues: CASSYNREGSTYEQYF.

The chain has TRBV5-1 and TRBJ2-7; D unclear. V lost 2 bases to trimming and J lost 2 bases, with 11 bases between them. Germline loops: CDR1 SGHRS, CDR2 YFSETQ. The CDR3 loop spans 14 amino acids. The DNA for the CDR3 is TGCGCCAGCAGCTTCCTAGAGCCGACCTACGAGCAGTACTTC. Protein: CASSFLEPTYEQYF.

Only a few counts were recorded for this clonotype. This chain links TRBV2 with TRBJ1-5; D gene unclear. The V end was cut by 7 bases, the J end by 10 bases, with 11 bases between. Germline V gene data show CDR1 as SNHLY and CDR2 as FYNNEI. The CDR3 totals 11 residues. Here the CDR3 reads CASTLGGPQHF. CDR3 nucleotides: TGTGCCAGCACCCTGGGTGGACCCCAGCATTTT.

This clonotype was seen more than once but under ten times. The chain has TRBV20-1 and TRBJ2-3, with 7 nucleotides matching TRBD1. The junction had 8 bases not matched to a gene; V was cut back by 3 bases and J by 2 bases. This CDR3 has 15 residues. Germline V gene data show CDR1 as DFQATT and CDR2 as SNEGSKA (reference sequence). This CDR3 is CSASRPQGDTDTQYF. The CDR3 DNA reads TGCAGTGCTAGCCGGCCTCAGGGGGACACAGATACGCAGTATTTT.

J is TRBJ1-2 and V is TRBV7-9; D possibly corresponds to TRBD1 (6 bases). The CDR3 length is 14 residues. Germline V CDR1 and CDR2: SEHNR, FQNEAQ (reference sequence). The V end was cut by 4 bases, the J end by 2 bases, with 11 bases between. CDR3 sequence reads: CASSYGDTNYGYTF. The CDR3 DNA reads as TGTGCCAGCAGCTACGGGGACACCAACTATGGCTACACCTTC.

V gene TRBV30 combines with J gene TRBJ1-5; TRBD1 might be the D (5 bases). Germline CDR1 and CDR2: GTSNPN and SVGIG (reference sequence). The CDR3 contains 14 residues. Trimming shortened V by 0 bases and J by 4 bases, and 10 bases separated the two germline ends. The CDR3 sequence: CAWSVWDGNQPQHF. The CDR3 bases are TGTGCCTGGAGTGTTTGGGACGGTAATCAGCCCCAGCATTTT.